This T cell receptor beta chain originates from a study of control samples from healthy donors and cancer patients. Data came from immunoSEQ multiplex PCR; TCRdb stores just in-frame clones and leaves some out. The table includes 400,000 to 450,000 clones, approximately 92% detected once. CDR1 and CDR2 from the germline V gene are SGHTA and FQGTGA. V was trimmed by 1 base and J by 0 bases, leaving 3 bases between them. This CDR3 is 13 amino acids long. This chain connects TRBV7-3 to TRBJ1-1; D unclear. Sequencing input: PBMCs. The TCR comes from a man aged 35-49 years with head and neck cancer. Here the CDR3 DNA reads TGTGCCAGCAGCTTAAACGTGAACACTGAAGCTTTCTTT. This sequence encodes CASSLNVNTEAFF. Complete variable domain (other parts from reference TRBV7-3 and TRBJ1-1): GAGVSQTPSNKVTEKGKYVELRCDPISGHTALYWYRQSLGQGPEFLIYFQGTGAADDSGLPNDRFFAVRPEGSVSTLKIQRTERGDSAVYLCASSLNVNTEAFFGQGTRLTVV.